This T cell receptor (beta chain) was sequenced for a study of blood T cell repertoires in COVID-19 (TCRdb year 2020). A note on the overall study: Collaborator samples came from the United States, Italy and Spain and covered acute and convalescent phases of COVID-19. The prospective study material was composed of cDNA or gDNA derived from T cells, B-cell-depleted T cells, or PBMCs. The dataset comprised deeply sampled blood TCRbeta repertoires from subjects exposed to, actively infected with, or recovered from COVID-19. The repertoires were released in a freely available public database intended as a resource for research on the immune response to SARS-CoV-2. The samples were drawn from two sources: the first 160 participants of the ongoing ImmuneRACE study, and fewer than 1,500 subjects contributed by 6 global collaborators. A de-identified subject ID, COVID-19 status, age in years and sex were almost always included in the sample metadata. Where available, HLA class I and class II types were taken from metadata supplied by the sample provider and were not determined by assay-based typing. What the authors observed across the whole study: The amount of clinical and demographic metadata varied by source and participant and was provided uncurated.

TCRbeta CDR3 regions were amplified from genomic DNA using the immunoSEQ Assay, a bias-controlled multiplex PCR. Per the source publication's procedure: Nucleated cell counts per sample were estimated from amplification of reference gene primers within the assay. To quantify the absolute abundance of each unique TCRbeta CDR3 rearrangement, sequence reads were collapsed and filtered. For each sample, productive Simpson clonality was calculated as the square root of Simpson's diversity index over productive rearrangements. TCRdb obtained this table from immuneACCESS and retained in-frame rearrangements with V and J assigned. These tables miss some clones; where compared with another copy, unresolved V genes account for less than half of the shortfall, and the remainder is unexplained. V and J calls and clone size are given by that table; D and trimming were obtained from the DNA. The sample data list 95,000 to 150,000 clones, and about 89% of these were observed just once. Of the sample, under 30% is held by the ten largest clones.

CDR1 and CDR2, looked up from the germline V gene, are MGHRA and YSYEKL. V was cut back by 0 bases and J by 10 bases, leaving a gap of 7 bases between them. The CDR3 measures 13 amino acids from cysteine to phenylalanine. Only the CDR3 portion is preserved as DNA: 39 bases, with reading frame beginning at the first base. Whole blood was collected in K2EDTA tubes by collaborating institutions according to the institutions' own protocols. Collaborator samples were shipped for TCRbeta analysis as frozen whole blood, isolated PBMCs, or DNA extracted from either sample type. This clone occurred a few times. Its antigen remains unidentified. The sample holds no much larger clone one base away, and base qualities are not on file.

The chain is encoded by TRBV4-1 joined to TRBJ1-6; there is no confident call for the D gene. The receptor comes from a woman between 65 and 79 years old with acute or convalescent COVID-19. Source material: peripheral blood. The DNA reads TGCGCCAGCAGCCAAGATTTAAAATCACCCCTCCACTTT. Its amino acids are CASSQDLKSPLHF.